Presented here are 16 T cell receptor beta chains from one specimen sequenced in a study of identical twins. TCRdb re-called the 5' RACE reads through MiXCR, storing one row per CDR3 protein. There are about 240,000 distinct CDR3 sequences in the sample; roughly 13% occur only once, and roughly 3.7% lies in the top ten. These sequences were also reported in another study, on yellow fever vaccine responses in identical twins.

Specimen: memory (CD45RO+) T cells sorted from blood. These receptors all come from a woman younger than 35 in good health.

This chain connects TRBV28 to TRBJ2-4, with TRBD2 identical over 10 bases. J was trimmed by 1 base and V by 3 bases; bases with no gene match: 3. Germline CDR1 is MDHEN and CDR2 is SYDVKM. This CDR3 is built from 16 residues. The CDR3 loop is CASSLSSGGAKNIQYF. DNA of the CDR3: TGTGCCAGCAGTTTGAGTAGCGGGGGGGCCAAAAACATTCAGTACTTC.

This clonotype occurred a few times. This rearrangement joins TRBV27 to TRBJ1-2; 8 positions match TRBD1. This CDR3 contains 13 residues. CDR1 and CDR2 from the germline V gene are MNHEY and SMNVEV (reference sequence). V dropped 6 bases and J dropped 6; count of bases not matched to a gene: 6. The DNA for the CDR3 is TGTGCCAGCAGCAAGGACAGGGCCAATGGCTACACCTTC. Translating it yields CASSKDRANGYTF.

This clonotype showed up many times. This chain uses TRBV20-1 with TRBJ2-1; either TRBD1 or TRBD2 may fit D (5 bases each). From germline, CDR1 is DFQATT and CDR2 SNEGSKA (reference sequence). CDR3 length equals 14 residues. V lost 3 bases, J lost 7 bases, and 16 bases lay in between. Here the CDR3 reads CSASLPRGPNEQFF. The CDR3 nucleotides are TGCAGTGCTAGTTTGCCTCGGGGCCCTAATGAGCAGTTCTTC.

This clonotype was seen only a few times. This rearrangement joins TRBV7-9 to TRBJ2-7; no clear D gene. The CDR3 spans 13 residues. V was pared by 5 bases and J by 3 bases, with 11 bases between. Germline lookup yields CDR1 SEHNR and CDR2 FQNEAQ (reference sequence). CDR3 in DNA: TGTGCCAGCAGCGAAAGGGTAGACTACGAGCAGTACTTC. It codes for CASSERVDYEQYF.

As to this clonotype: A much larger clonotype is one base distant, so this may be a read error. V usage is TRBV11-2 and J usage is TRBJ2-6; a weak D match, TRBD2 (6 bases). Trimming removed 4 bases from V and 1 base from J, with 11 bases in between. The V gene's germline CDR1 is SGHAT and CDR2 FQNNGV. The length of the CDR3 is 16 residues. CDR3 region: CASSSREVSGANVLTF. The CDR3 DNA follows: TGTGCCAGCAGCTCCAGGGAGGTGTCTGGGGCCAACGTCCTGACTTTC. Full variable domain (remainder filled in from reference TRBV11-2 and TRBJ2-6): EAGVAQSPRYKIIEKRQSVAFWCNPISGHATLYWYQQILGQGPKLLIQFQNNGVVDDSQLPKDRFSAERLKGVDSTLKIQPAKLEDSAVYLCASSSREVSGANVLTFGAGSRLTVL.

This CDR3 reads CASSIGASYEQYF. The CDR3 coding sequence is TGTGCCAGTAGTATTGGGGCATCATACGAGCAGTACTTC. The rearrangement joins TRBV19 to TRBJ2-7; D may be TRBD1 (5 bases). The CDR3 extends over 13 amino acids. Trimming left V 3 bases short and J 4 bases short, with 10 bases between. The V gene's germline CDR1 is LNHDA and CDR2 SQIVND (reference sequence).

The CDR3 spells CASSIRASGGYGYTF. CDR3 nucleotide sequence: TGTGCCAGCAGCATACGGGCCTCGGGGGGCTATGGCTACACCTTC. The rearrangement links TRBV13 to TRBJ1-2; D might be TRBD1 (5 bases). CDR3 length: 15 amino acids. The V end lost 5 bases, the J end lost 4 bases, and 17 bases lay between the germline ends. Germline V CDR1 and CDR2: PRHDT, FYEKMQ (reference sequence).

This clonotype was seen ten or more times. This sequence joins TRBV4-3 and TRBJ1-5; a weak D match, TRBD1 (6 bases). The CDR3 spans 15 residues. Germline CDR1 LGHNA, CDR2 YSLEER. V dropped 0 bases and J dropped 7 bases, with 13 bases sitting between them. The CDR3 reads CASSQEAGAGQPQHF. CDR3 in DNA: TGCGCCAGCAGCCAAGAAGCAGGGGCCGGGCAGCCCCAGCATTTT.

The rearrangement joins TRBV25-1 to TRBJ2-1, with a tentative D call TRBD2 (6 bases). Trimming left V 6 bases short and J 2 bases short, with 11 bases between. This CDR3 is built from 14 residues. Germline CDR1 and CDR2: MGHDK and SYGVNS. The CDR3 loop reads CASREAGAYNEQFF. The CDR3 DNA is TGTGCCAGCAGAGAAGCGGGCGCCTACAATGAGCAGTTCTTC.

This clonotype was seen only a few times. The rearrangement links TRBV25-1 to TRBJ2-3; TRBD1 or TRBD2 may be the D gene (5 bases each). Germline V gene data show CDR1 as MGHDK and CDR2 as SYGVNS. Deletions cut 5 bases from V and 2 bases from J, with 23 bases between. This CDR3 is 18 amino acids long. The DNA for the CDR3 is TGTGCCAGCAGTCCTCCGGACTGGGACGGGGCGGCCACAGATACGCAGTATTTT. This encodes CASSPPDWDGAATDTQYF.

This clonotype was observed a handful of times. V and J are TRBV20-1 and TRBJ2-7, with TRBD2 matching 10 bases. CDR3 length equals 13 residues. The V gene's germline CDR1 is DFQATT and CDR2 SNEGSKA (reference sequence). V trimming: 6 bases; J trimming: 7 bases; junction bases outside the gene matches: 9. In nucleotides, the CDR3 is TGCAGTGCAAAGCGGGAGGGCCTTTGGGAGCAGTACTTC. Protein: CSAKREGLWEQYF.

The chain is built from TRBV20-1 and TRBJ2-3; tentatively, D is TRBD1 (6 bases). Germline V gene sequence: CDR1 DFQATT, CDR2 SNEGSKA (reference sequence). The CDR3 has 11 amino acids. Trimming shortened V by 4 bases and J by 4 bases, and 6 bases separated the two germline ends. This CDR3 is CSATGADTQYF. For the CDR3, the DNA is TGCAGTGCTACAGGGGCAGATACGCAGTATTTT.

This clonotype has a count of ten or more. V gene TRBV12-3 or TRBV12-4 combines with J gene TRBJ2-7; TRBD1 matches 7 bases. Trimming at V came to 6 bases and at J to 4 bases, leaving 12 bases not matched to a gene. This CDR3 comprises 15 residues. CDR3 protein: CASSLGQDLLYEQYF. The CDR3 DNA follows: TGTGCCAGCAGCCTCGGACAGGATTTGTTGTACGAGCAGTACTTC.

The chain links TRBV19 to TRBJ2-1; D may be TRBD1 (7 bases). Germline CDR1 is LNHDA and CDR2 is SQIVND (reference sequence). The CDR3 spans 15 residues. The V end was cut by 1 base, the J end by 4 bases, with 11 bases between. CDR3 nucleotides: TGTGCCAGTAGTATAGGACAGGGAGGTTACAATGAGCAGTTCTTC. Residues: CASSIGQGGYNEQFF.

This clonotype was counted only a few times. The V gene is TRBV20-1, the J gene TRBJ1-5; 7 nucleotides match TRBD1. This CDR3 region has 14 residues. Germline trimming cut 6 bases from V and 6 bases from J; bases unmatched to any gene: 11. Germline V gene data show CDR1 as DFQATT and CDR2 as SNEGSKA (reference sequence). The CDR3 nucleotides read TGCAGTGCGGGAGGACAGGTCGGGAGTCAGCCCCAGCATTTT. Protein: CSAGGQVGSQPQHF.

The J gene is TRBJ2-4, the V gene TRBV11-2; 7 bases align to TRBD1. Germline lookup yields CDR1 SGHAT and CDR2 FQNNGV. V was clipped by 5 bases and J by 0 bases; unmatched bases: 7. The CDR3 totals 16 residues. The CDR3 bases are TGTGCCAGCAGCGAAAAGACAGGGTTAGCCAAAAACATTCAGTACTTC. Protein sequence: CASSEKTGLAKNIQYF.